One and the same sample provided the 10 T cell receptor beta chains below, sequenced in a study of T cells in Graves' hyperthyroidism and ophthalmopathy (dated by TCRdb to the late 2010s). The method was multiplex PCR. The reads were generated on an Illumina HiSeq 2000. The TCR beta CDR3 regions were amplified from the RNA transcripts. For the first round of RT-PCR on the TCR CDR3, the HTBI primer set was used together with the Qiagen OneStep RT-PCR kit. TCRdb handled the public reads itself, with Q25 trimming in fastp and clone calling in MiXCR, and kept productive beta chains. Records with the same CDR3 protein are collapsed into one entry carrying the most frequent genes and DNA. The sample table contains some 500,000 distinct CDR3 sequences; only one count was recorded for about 24% of them. Of the sample, about 11% is held by the ten largest clones. Sequencing was done on a sample of blood. The receptors originated from a woman younger than 45 with Graves' ophthalmopathy.

The rearrangement uses TRBV10-3 and TRBJ1-1, with TRBD1 matching over 7 bases. Germline values: CDR1 ENHRY, CDR2 SYGVKD. Losses at the gene ends were 4 bases for V and 4 bases for J; bases not matched to a gene: 6. The CDR3 length is 14 residues. This CDR3 reads CAISVGQPGTEAFF. The CDR3 coding sequence is TGTGCCATCAGTGTGGGACAGCCGGGCACTGAAGCTTTCTTT.

This clonotype came up many times. V gene TRBV7-2 combines with J gene TRBJ1-1; D is undetermined. The CDR3 length is 15 residues. Germline assignment: CDR1 SGHTA and CDR2 FQGNSA. The ends were cut back, 2 bases at V and 4 bases at J, with 14 bases in the middle. CDR3 loop: CASSLSTVLGTEAFF. The CDR3 DNA reads TGTGCCAGCAGCTTAAGTACGGTCCTGGGCACTGAAGCTTTCTTT.

This clonotype occurred a few times. This clone may be a read error of a much larger clone one base away. A read error is likely, as this CDR3 ends without the conserved phenylalanine or tryptophan. V is TRBV28 and J is TRBJ2-2; TRBD1 matches 7 bases. This CDR3 has 14 residues. Germline values: CDR1 MDHEN, CDR2 SYDVKM. V lost 2 bases and J lost 6; bases outside the gene matches: 3. The CDR3 nucleotides are TGTGCCAGCAGTTTAGAGGGGGCGCCCGGGGAGCTGTTTTTG. Its translation is CASSLEGAPGELFL.

Of note for this clonotype: A read error may produce the germline difference seen at one junction end. The chain recombines TRBV19 with TRBJ2-7; D might be TRBD2 (6 bases). This CDR3 contains 15 residues. Per germline, CDR1 LNHDA and CDR2 SQIVND (reference sequence). Here the CDR3 reads CASSPSRLGRYDQYF. The CDR3 nucleotides are TGTGCCAGTAGTCCCTCTCGACTAGGTCGCTACGATCAGTACTTC.

The rearrangement links TRBV12-3 or TRBV12-4 to TRBJ1-1; no definite D call. The CDR3 runs 14 residues. V gave up 3 bases and J gave up 0 bases, with 8 bases separating them. This CDR3 reads CASSFYTLNTEAFF. For the CDR3, the DNA is TGTGCCAGCAGTTTCTACACTCTGAACACTGAAGCTTTCTTT.

This clonotype was seen repeatedly, ten times or more. V gene TRBV25-1 combines with J gene TRBJ2-5; D unclear. Trimming took 5 bases from V and 1 from J, leaving 8 bases between them. Germline V lookup: CDR1 MGHDK, CDR2 SYGVNS. There are 13 residues in the CDR3. CDR3 region: CASSRQRQETQYF. In DNA form, the CDR3 reads TGTGCCAGCAGTCGGCAGCGCCAAGAGACCCAGTACTTC. The variable domain in full, with the rest retrieved from reference TRBV25-1 and TRBJ2-5, is EADIYQTPRYLVIGTGKKITLECSQTMGHDKMYWYQQDPGMELHLIHYSYGVNSTEKGDLSSESTVSRIRTEHFPLTLESARPSHTSQYLCASSRQRQETQYFGPGTRLLVL.

Ten or more counts support this clonotype. J is TRBJ2-2 and V is TRBV11-3; a possible D gene is TRBD1 (5 bases). The CDR3 is made up of 15 amino acids. The germline V and J ends were trimmed by 1 base and 4 bases, with 10 bases remaining between them. Germline-derived CDR1 and CDR2 are SGHNT and YENEEA. CDR3 bases: TGTGCCAGCAGCTTAGCTCAGGGATTCACCGGGGAGCTGTTTTTT. This codes for CASSLAQGFTGELFF. Filled out from reference TRBV11-3 and TRBJ2-2, the complete variable domain reads EAGVVQSPRYKIIEKKQPVAFWCNPISGHNTLYWYLQNLGQGPELLIRYENEEAVDDSQLPKDRFSAERLKGVDSTLKIQPAELGDSAVYLCASSLAQGFTGELFFGEGSRLTVL.

This clonotype was recorded at least ten times. The rearrangement joins TRBV10-3 to TRBJ1-5; no firm D call. V was shortened by 3 bases and J by 5 bases, with 5 bases between the two germline ends. The CDR3 has 12 residues. Germline V gene sequence: CDR1 ENHRY, CDR2 SYGVKD. As DNA, the CDR3 is TGTGCCATCAGTGACACTGATCAGCCCCAGCATTTT. Translation gives CAISDTDQPQHF.

At least ten counts were recorded for this clonotype. The chain carries TRBV9 and TRBJ2-5, with TRBD1 identical over 7 bases. Unmatched junction bases numbered 3, after V lost 3 bases and J lost 1 base. This CDR3 is 14 amino acids long. Germline values: CDR1 SGDLS, CDR2 YYNGEE. CDR3 in amino acids: CASSARQGQETQYF. The CDR3 DNA is TGTGCCAGCAGCGCTAGACAGGGCCAAGAGACCCAGTACTTC.

This clonotype has at least ten counts. This sequence joins TRBV6-2 or TRBV6-3 and TRBJ2-4, with 9 bases lining up with TRBD2. This CDR3 comprises 14 residues. In germline, CDR1 is MNHEY, CDR2 SVGEGT. With 6 bases clipped from V and 1 base from J, the junction kept 1 base outside the gene matches. The CDR3 DNA follows: TGTGCCAGCAGCACTAGCGGGGCCAAAAACATTCAGTACTTC. It codes for CASSTSGAKNIQYF.